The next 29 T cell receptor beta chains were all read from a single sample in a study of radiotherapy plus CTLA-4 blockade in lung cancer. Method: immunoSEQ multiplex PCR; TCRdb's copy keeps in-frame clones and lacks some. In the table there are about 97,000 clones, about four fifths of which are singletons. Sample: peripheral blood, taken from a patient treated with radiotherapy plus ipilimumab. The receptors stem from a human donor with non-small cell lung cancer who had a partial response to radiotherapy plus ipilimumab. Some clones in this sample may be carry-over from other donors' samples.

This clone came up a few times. Written as DNA, the CDR3 is TGTGCCAGCAGCCCGCTGGGACAGGGGGATTCACCCCTCCACTTT. Protein sequence: CASSPLGQGDSPLHF. This chain connects TRBV28 to TRBJ1-6; TRBD1 aligns across 11 bases. V lost 6 bases and J lost 8; bases outside the gene matches: 6. The CDR3 is 15 residues long. Germline V gives CDR1 MDHEN, CDR2 SYDVKM. The full variable domain, with the rest looked up from reference TRBV28 and TRBJ1-6, is DVKVTQSSRYLVKRTGEKVFLECVQDMDHENMFWYRQDPGLGLRLIYFSYDVKMKEKGDIPEGYSVSREKKERFSLILESASTNQTSMYLCASSPLGQGDSPLHFGNGTRLTVT.

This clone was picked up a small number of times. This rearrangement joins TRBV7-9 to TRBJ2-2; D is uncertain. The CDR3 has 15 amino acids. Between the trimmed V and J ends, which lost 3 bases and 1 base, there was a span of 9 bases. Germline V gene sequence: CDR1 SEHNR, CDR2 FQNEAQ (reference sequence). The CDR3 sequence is CASSLASGNTGELFF. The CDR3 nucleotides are TGTGCCAGCAGCTTGGCATCGGGGAACACCGGGGAGCTGTTTTTT. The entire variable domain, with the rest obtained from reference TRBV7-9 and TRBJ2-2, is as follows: DTGVSQNPRHKITKRGQNVTFRCDPISEHNRLYWYRQTLGQGPEFLTYFQNEAQLEKSRLLSDRFSAERPKGSFSTLEIQRTEQGDSAMYLCASSLASGNTGELFFGEGSRLTVL.

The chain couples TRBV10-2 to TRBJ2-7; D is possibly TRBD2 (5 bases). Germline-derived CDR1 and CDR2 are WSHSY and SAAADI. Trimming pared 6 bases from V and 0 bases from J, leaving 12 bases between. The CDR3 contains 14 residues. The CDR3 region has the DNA TGCGCCAGCAGGGACTGGGGTAGCTCCTACGAGCAGTACTTC. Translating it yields CASRDWGSSYEQYF.

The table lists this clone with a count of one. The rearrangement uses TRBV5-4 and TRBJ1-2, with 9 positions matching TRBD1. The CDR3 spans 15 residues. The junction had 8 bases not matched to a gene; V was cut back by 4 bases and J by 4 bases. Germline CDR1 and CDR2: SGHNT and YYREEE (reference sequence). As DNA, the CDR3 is TGTGCCAGCAGCGTCTGGACAGGGGCGTCCTATGGCTACACCTTC. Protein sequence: CASSVWTGASYGYTF.

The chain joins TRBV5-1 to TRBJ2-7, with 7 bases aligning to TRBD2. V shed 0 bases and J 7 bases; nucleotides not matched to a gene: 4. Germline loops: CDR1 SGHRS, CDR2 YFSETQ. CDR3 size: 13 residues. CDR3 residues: CASSLGGGLEQYF. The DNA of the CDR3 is TGCGCCAGCAGCTTGGGGGGGGGACTAGAGCAGTACTTC. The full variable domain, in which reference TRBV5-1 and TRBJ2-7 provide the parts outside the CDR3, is KAGVTQTPRYLIKTRGQQVTLSCSPISGHRSVSWYQQTPGQGLQFLFEYFSETQRNKGNFPGRFSGRQFSNSRSEMNVSTLELGDSALYLCASSLGGGLEQYFGPGTRLTVT.

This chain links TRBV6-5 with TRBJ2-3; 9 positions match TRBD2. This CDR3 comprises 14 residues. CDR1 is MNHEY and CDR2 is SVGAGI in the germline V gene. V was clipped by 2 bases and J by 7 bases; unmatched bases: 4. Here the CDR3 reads CASSYLSGGYTQYF. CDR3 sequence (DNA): TGTGCCAGCAGTTACCTCAGCGGGGGGTATACGCAGTATTTT.

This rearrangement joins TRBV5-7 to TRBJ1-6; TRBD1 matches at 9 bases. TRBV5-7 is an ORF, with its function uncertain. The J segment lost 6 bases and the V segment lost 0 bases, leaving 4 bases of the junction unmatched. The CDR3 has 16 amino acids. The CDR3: CASSLAGTGSNSPLHF. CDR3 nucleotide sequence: TGTGCCAGCAGCTTGGCTGGGACAGGGAGTAATTCACCCCTCCACTTT.

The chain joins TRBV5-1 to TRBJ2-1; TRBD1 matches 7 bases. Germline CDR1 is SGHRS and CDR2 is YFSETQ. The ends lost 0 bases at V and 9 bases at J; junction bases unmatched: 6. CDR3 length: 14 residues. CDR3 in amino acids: CASSLERGLGEQFF. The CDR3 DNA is TGCGCCAGCAGCTTGGAAAGGGGGCTGGGTGAGCAGTTCTTC.

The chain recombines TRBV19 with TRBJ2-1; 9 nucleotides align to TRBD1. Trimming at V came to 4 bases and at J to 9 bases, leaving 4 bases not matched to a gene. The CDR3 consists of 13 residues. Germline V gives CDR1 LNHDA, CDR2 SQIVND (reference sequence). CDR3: CASSRQGVSEQFF. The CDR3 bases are TGTGCCAGTAGTAGACAGGGGGTCAGTGAGCAGTTCTTC.

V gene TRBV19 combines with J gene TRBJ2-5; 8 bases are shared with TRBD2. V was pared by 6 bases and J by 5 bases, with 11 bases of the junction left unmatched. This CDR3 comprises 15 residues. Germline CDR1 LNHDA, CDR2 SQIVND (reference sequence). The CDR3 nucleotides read TGTGCCAGTAGGAGCGGCGGGGGGAAGGTGGAGACCCAGTACTTC. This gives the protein CASRSGGGKVETQYF.

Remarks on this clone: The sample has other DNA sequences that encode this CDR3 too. Here the CDR3 reads CASSELAGYSNQPQHF. The CDR3 DNA follows: TGTGCCAGCAGTGAATTGGCAGGGTATAGCAATCAGCCCCAGCATTTT. The chain employs TRBV6-1 and TRBJ1-5; D might be TRBD1 (5 bases). The germline V gene encodes CDR1 MNHNS and CDR2 SASEGT. V was trimmed by 2 bases and J by 0 bases, leaving 11 bases between them. This CDR3 is built from 16 residues.

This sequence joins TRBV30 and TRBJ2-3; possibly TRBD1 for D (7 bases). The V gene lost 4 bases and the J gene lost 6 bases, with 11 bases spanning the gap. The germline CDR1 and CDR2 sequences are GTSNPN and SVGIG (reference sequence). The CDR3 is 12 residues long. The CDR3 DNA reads TGTGCCTGGAACCCAGGGGGGGATACGCAGTATTTT. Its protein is CAWNPGGDTQYF.

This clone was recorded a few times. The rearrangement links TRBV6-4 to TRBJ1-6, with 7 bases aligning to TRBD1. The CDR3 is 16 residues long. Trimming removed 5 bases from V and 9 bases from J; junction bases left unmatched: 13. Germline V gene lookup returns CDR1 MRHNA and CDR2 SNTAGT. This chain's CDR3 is CASSLSQTGAASPLHF. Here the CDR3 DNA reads TGTGCCAGCAGTCTCAGTCAAACAGGGGCTGCTTCACCCCTCCACTTT.

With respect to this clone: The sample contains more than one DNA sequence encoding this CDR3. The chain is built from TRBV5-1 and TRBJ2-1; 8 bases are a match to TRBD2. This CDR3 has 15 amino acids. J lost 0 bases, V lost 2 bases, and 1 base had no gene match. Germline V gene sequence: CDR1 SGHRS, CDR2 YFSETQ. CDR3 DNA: TGCGCCAGCAGCTTCAGCGGGAGCTCCTACAATGAGCAGTTCTTC. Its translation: CASSFSGSSYNEQFF. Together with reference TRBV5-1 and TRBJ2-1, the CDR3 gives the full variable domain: KAGVTQTPRYLIKTRGQQVTLSCSPISGHRSVSWYQQTPGQGLQFLFEYFSETQRNKGNFPGRFSGRQFSNSRSEMNVSTLELGDSALYLCASSFSGSSYNEQFFGPGTRLTVL.

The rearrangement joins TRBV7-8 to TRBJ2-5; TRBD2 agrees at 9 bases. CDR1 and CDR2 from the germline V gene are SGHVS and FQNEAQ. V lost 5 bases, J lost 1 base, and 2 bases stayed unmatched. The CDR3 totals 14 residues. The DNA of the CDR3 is TGTGCCAGCAGCCAGACTAGCGGCCAAGAGACCCAGTACTTC. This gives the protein CASSQTSGQETQYF.

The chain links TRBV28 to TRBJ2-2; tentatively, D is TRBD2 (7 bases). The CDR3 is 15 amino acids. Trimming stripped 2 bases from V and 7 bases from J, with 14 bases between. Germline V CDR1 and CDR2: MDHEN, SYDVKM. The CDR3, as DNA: TGTGCCAGCAGTTTAGGGGGGGCCGGGGTCGGGGAGCTGTTTTTT. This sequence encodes CASSLGGAGVGELFF.

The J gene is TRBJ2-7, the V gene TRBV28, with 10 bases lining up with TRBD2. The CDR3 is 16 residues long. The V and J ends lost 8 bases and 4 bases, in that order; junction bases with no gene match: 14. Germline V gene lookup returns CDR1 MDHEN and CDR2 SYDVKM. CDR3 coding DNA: TGTGCCAGCTCGGGCGGGCTAGCGGGAGTCTTTTACGAGCAGTACTTC. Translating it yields CASSGGLAGVFYEQYF.

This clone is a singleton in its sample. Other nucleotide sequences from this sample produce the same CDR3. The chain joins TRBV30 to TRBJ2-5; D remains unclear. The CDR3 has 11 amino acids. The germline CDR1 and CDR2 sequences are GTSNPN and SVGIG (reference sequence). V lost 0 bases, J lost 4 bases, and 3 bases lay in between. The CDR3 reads CAWSVLETQYF. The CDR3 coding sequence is TGTGCCTGGAGTGTACTAGAGACCCAGTACTTC.

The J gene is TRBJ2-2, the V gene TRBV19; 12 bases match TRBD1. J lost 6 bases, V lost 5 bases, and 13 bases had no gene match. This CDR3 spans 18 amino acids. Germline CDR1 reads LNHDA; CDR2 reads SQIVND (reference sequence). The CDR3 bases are TGTGCCAGTAGTCACACTCGAAGTGGGACAGGGGGCTCCGGGGAGCTGTTTTTT. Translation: CASSHTRSGTGGSGELFF.

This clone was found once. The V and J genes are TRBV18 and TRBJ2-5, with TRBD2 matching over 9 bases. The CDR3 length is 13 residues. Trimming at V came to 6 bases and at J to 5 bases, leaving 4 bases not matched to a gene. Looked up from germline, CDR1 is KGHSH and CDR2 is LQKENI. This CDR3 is CASSLGLAETQYF. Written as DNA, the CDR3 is TGTGCCAGCTCCCTTGGACTAGCGGAGACCCAGTACTTC.

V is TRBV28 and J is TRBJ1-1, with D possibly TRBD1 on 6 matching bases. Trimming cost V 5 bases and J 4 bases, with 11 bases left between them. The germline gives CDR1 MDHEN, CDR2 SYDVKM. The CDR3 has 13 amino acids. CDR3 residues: CASSLDRVTEAFF. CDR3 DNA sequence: TGTGCCAGCAGTCTGGACAGAGTCACTGAAGCTTTCTTT.

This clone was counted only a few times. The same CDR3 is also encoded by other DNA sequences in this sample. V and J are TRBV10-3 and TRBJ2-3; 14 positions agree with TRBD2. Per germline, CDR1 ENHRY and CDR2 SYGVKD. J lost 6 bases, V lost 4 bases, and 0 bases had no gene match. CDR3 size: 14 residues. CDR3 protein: CAISGLAGGDTQYF. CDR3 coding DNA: TGTGCCATCAGTGGACTAGCGGGAGGGGATACGCAGTATTTT.

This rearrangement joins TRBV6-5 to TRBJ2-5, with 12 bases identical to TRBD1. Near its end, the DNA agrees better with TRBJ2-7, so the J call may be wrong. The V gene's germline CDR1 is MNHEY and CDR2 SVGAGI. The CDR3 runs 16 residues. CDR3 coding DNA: TGTGCCAGCAGTTCCCCGGGACAGGGGGCGACCCACGAGCAGTACTTC. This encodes CASSSPGQGATHEQYF.

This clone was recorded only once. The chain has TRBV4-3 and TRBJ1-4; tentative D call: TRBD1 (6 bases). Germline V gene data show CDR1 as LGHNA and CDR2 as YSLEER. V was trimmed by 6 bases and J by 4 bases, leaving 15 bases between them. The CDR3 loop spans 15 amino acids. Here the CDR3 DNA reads TGCGCCAGCAGACTTAATGGACAGAATAATGAAAAACTGTTTTTT. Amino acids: CASRLNGQNNEKLFF.

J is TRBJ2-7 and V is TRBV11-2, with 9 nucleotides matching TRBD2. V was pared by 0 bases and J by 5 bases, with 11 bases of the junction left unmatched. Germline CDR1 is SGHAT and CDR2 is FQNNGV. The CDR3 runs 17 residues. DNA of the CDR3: TGTGCCAGCAGCTTAGATCGGCCCGCTAGCGGGATACACGAGCAGTACTTC. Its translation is CASSLDRPASGIHEQYF. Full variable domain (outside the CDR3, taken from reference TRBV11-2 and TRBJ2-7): EAGVAQSPRYKIIEKRQSVAFWCNPISGHATLYWYQQILGQGPKLLIQFQNNGVVDDSQLPKDRFSAERLKGVDSTLKIQPAKLEDSAVYLCASSLDRPASGIHEQYFGPGTRLTVT.

The CDR3 bases are TGTGCCAGCAGCGCCCGGGAGCCCAGTTACAATGAGCAGTTCTTC. Translation: CASSAREPSYNEQFF. V is TRBV9 and J is TRBJ2-1; possibly TRBD2 for D (6 bases). The CDR3 has 15 amino acids. V was clipped by 3 bases and J by 4 bases, with 14 bases between them. The germline gives CDR1 SGDLS, CDR2 YYNGEE.

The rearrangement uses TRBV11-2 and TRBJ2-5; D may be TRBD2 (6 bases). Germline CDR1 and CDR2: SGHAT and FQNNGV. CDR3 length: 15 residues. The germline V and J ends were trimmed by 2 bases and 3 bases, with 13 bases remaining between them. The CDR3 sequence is CASSLSGSSKETQYF. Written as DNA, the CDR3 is TGTGCCAGCAGCTTATCCGGGAGTTCTAAAGAGACCCAGTACTTC.

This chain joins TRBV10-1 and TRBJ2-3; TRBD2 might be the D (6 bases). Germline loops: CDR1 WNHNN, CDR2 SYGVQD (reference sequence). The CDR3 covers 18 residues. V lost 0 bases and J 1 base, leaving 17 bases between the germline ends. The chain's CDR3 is CASSESIGTGEGTDTQYF. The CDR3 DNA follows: TGCGCCAGCAGTGAGTCGATCGGCACTGGGGAGGGCACAGATACGCAGTATTTT.

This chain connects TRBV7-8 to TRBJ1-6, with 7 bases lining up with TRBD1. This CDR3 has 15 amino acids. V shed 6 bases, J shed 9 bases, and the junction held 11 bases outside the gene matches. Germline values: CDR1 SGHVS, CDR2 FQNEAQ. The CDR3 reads CASSQNRGGGSPLHF. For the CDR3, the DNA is TGTGCCAGCAGTCAGAACAGGGGTGGTGGTTCACCCCTCCACTTT.